This entry is about one T cell receptor beta chain. Germline V gene lookup returns CDR1 SNHLY and CDR2 FYNNEI. With V trimmed by 6 bases and J by 4 bases, 15 bases remained unmatched. This CDR3 is 17 amino acids long. The table came from immunoSEQ multiplex PCR; TCRdb's copy has only in-frame clones and leaves some out. Here the sample spans approximately 300,000 clones, nearly 90% being singletons. Cohorts were assigned according to the clinical history that participants reported. This entry belongs to a study of blood T cell repertoires in COVID-19. The sequenced sample was PBMCs or T cells enriched from blood (not recorded which). V is TRBV2 and J is TRBJ1-3, with 7 bases that match TRBD1. The source of this sequence is a young woman who had recovered from COVID-19. The CDR3: CASSNGQAARGGNTIYF. The CDR3 DNA is TGTGCCAGCAGCAACGGGCAGGCGGCCAGGGGGGGAAACACCATATATTTT.